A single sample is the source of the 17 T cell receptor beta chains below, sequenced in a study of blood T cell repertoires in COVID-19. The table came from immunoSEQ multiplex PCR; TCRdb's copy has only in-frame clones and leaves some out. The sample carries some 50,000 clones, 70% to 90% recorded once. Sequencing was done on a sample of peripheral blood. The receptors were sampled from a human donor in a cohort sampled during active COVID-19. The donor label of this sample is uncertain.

CDR3 nucleotides: TGTGCCAGCAGCGTTAGCGGGGGGGAGTACAATGAGCAGTTCTTC. Translated, it gives CASSVSGGEYNEQFF. The chain has TRBV2 and TRBJ2-1; 11 bases align to TRBD2. The germline CDR1 and CDR2 sequences are SNHLY and FYNNEI. This CDR3 contains 15 residues. V lost 6 bases, J lost 4 bases, and 5 bases stayed unmatched.

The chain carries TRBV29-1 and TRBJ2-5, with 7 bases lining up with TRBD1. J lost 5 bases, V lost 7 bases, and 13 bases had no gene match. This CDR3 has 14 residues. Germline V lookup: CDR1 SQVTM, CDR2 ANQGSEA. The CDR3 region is CSAVLRGRGETQYF. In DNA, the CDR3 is TGCAGCGCCGTACTAAGGGGGCGCGGGGAGACCCAGTACTTC.

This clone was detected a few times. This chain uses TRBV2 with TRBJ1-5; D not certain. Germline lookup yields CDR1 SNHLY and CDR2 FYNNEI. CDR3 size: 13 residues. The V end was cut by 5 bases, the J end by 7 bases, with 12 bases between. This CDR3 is CASSINRDQPQHF. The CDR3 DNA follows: TGTGCCAGCAGTATAAACAGAGACCAGCCCCAGCATTTT. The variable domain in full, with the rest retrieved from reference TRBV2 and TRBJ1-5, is EPEVTQTPSHQVTQMGQEVILRCVPISNHLYFYWYRQILGQKVEFLVSFYNNEISEKSEIFDDQFSVERPDGSNFTLKIRSTKLEDSAMYFCASSINRDQPQHFGDGTRLSIL.

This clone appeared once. CDR3 sequence (DNA): TGTGCCAGCAGCTCACAGACAGGGGTCTACGAGCAGTACTTC. Translation gives CASSSQTGVYEQYF. The rearrangement uses TRBV5-6 and TRBJ2-7; TRBD1 matches 8 bases. The germline V gene has CDR1 SGHDT and CDR2 YYEEEE. The CDR3 runs 14 residues. V lost 3 bases, J lost 3 bases, and 5 bases stayed unmatched.

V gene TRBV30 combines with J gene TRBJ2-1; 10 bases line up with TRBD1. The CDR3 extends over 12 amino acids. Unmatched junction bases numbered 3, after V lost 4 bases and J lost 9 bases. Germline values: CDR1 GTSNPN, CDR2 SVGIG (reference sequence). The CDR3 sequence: CAWTDRGLEQFF. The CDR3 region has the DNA TGTGCCTGGACCGACAGGGGGCTTGAGCAGTTCTTC.

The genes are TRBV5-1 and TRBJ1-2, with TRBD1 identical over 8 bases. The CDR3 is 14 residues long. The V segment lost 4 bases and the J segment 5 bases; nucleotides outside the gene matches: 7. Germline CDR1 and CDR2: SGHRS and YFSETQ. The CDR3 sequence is CASSRDRGGYGYTF. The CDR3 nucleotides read TGCGCCAGCAGCCGAGACAGGGGCGGATATGGCTACACCTTC.

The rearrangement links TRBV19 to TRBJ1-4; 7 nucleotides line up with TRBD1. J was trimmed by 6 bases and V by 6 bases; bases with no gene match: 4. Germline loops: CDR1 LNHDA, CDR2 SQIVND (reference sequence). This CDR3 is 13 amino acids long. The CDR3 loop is CASRGRGDEKLFF. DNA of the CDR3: TGTGCCAGTAGAGGCAGGGGGGATGAAAAACTGTTTTTT.

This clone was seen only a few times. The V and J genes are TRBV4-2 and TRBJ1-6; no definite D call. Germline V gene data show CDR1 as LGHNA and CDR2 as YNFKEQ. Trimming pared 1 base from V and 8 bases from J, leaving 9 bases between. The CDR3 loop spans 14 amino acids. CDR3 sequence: CASSQVFSHSPLHF. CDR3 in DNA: TGTGCCAGCAGCCAAGTATTTAGCCATTCACCCCTCCACTTT.

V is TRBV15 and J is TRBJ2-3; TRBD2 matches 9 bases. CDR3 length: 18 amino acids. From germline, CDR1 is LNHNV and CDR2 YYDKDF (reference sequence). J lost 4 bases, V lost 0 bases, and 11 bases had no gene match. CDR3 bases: TGTGCCACCAGCAGAGATCCACGGGCGGGGGGGCCCTCAGATACGCAGTATTTT. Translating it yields CATSRDPRAGGPSDTQYF.

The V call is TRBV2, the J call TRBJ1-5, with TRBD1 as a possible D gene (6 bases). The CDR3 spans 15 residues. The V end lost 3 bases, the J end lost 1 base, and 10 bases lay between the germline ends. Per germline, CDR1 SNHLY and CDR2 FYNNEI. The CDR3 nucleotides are TGTGCCAGCAGTGAGGACGGACAGAGCAATCAGCCCCAGCATTTT. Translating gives CASSEDGQSNQPQHF.

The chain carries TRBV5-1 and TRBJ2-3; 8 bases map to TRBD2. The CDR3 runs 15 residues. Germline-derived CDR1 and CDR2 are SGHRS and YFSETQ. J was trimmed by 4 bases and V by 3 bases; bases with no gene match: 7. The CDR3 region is CASSSRTSRADTQYF. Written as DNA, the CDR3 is TGCGCCAGCAGCTCCCGGACTAGCAGGGCAGATACGCAGTATTTT.

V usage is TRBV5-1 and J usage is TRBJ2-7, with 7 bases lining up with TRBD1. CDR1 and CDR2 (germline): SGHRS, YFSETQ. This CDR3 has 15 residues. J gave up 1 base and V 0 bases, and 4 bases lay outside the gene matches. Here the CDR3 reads CASSLGTQGSYEQYF. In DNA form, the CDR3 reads TGCGCCAGCAGCTTGGGAACACAGGGGTCCTACGAGCAGTACTTC.

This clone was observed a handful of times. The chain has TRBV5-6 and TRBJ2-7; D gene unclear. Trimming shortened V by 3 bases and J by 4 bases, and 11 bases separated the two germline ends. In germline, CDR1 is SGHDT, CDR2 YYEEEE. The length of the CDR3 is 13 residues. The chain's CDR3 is CASSSGPLYEQYF. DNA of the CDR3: TGTGCCAGCAGCTCAGGCCCTTTATACGAGCAGTACTTC.

The CDR3 region is CASSEPGQGESIQETQYF. In nucleotides, the CDR3 is TGTGCCAGCAGTGAACCGGGACAGGGAGAGTCTATCCAGGAGACCCAGTACTTC. V usage is TRBV28 and J usage is TRBJ2-5; 9 nucleotides match TRBD1. The V gene's germline CDR1 is MDHEN and CDR2 SYDVKM. The CDR3 consists of 18 residues. V was clipped by 5 bases and J by 5 bases; unmatched bases: 18.

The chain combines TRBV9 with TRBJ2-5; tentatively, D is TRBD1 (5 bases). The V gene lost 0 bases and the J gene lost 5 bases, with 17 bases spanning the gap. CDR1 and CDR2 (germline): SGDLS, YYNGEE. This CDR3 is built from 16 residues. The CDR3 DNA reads TGTGCCAGCAGCGTAGGGTCCAGGGAAAGTCGGGAGACCCAGTACTTC. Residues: CASSVGSRESRETQYF.

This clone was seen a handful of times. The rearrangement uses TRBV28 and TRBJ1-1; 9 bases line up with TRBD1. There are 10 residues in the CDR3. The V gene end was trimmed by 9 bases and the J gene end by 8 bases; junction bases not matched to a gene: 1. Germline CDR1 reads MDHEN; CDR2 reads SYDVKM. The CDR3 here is CASGTGEAFF. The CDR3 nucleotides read TGTGCCAGTGGGACAGGGGAAGCTTTCTTT.

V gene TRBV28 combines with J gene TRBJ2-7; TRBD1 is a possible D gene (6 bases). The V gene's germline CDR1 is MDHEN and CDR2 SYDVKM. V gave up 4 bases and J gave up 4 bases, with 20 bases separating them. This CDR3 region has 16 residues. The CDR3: CASSSIQGRRVYEQYF. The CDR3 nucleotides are TGTGCCAGCAGTTCCATACAGGGTCGACGAGTGTACGAGCAGTACTTC. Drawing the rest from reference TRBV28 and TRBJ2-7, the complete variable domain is DVKVTQSSRYLVKRTGEKVFLECVQDMDHENMFWYRQDPGLGLRLIYFSYDVKMKEKGDIPEGYSVSREKKERFSLILESASTNQTSMYLCASSSIQGRRVYEQYFGPGTRLTVT.